This passage covers 16 T cell receptor beta chains from one sample sequenced in a study of stem cell transplantation in POMP-related autoinflammatory disease. The method was immunoSEQ multiplex PCR; TCRdb's version includes in-frame clones alone and lacks a portion of them. The table includes 33,000 or so clones, just over 85% detected once. The sample in question was CD4+ T cells from PBMCs, obtained before stem cell transplantation. These receptors were collected from a human donor with POMP-related autoinflammation and immune dysregulation (PRAID).

The rearrangement links TRBV5-6 to TRBJ1-5; D may be TRBD1 (5 bases). Looked up from germline, CDR1 is SGHDT and CDR2 is YYEEEE. The CDR3 spans 17 residues. Deletions cut 2 bases from V and 5 bases from J, with 20 bases between. The CDR3 spells CASSLRGHVLGDQPQHF. CDR3 nucleotides: TGTGCCAGCAGCTTACGTGGACATGTGTTGGGGGATCAGCCCCAGCATTTT.

This chain links TRBV15 with TRBJ1-2; the D is unclear. V was pared by 5 bases and J by 2 bases, with 6 bases between. The CDR3 is 12 residues long. Germline CDR1 and CDR2: LNHNV and YYDKDF (reference sequence). The CDR3 nucleotides read TGTGCCACCAGCGGCATAAACTATGGCTACACCTTC. This translates into CATSGINYGYTF.

The chain has TRBV4-1 and TRBJ1-4; D uncertain. The ends were cut back, 6 bases at V and 0 bases at J, with 17 bases in the middle. CDR1 MGHRA and CDR2 YSYEKL come from the germline V gene. The CDR3 sequence is 17 residues long. This CDR3 is CASSGWGSIATNEKLFF. CDR3 DNA: TGCGCCAGCAGTGGTTGGGGAAGTATTGCAACTAATGAAAAACTGTTTTTT.

The genes are TRBV14 and TRBJ2-7, with unresolved D. The V end was cut by 1 base, the J end by 9 bases, with 7 bases between. The CDR3 spans 11 residues. Germline V CDR1 and CDR2: SGHDN, FVKESK. The CDR3 DNA is TGTGCCAGCAGCCAAGCGACGGCGCAGTACTTC. This sequence encodes CASSQATAQYF.

V usage is TRBV5-1 and J usage is TRBJ2-2; maybe TRBD1 (6 bases). CDR1 SGHRS and CDR2 YFSETQ come from the germline V gene. CDR3 length: 15 residues. The V and J ends lost 4 bases and 0 bases respectively, with 10 bases between them. CDR3 amino acids: CASSVTGPNTGELFF. CDR3 DNA sequence: TGCGCCAGCAGCGTGACAGGTCCGAACACCGGGGAGCTGTTTTTT.

The chain employs TRBV15 and TRBJ2-1; D might be TRBD1 or TRBD2, each matching 6 bases. Trimming left V 9 bases short and J 4 bases short, with 10 bases between. This CDR3 region has 12 residues. Germline V gene lookup returns CDR1 LNHNV and CDR2 YYDKDF (reference sequence). In DNA form, the CDR3 reads TGTGCCACGGGGGGCCTGTACAATGAGCAGTTCTTC. This codes for CATGGLYNEQFF.

The chain combines TRBV6-1 with TRBJ2-7; a weak D match, TRBD1 (6 bases). V was cut by 5 bases and J by 2 bases, with 13 bases left in between. Germline lookup yields CDR1 MNHNS and CDR2 SASEGT. CDR3 size: 14 residues. CDR3 sequence reads: CASSTGLLAYEQYF. The CDR3 region has the DNA TGTGCCAGCAGTACAGGGCTGTTAGCCTACGAGCAGTACTTC.

The gene calls are TRBV27 and TRBJ1-6, with D possibly being TRBD1 (5 bases). The CDR3 length is 13 residues. Germline CDR1 reads MNHEY; CDR2 reads SMNVEV (reference sequence). V was clipped by 8 bases and J by 10 bases, with 15 bases between them. CDR3 coding DNA: TGTGCCAGCGGGACGGGCGGGGGGTCACCCCTCCACTTT. It encodes CASGTGGGSPLHF.

This clone occurred once. J is TRBJ2-1 and V is TRBV5-1; TRBD1 matches at 9 bases. This CDR3 region has 15 residues. Germline V gene sequence: CDR1 SGHRS, CDR2 YFSETQ. V gave up 0 bases and J gave up 5 bases; unmatched junction bases: 3. The CDR3 here is CASSLGTGAHNEQFF. The CDR3 region has the DNA TGCGCCAGCAGCTTGGGGACAGGGGCTCACAATGAGCAGTTCTTC.

The V call is TRBV2, the J call TRBJ1-4, with 7 bases fitting TRBD1. The V segment lost 11 bases and the J segment 4 bases; nucleotides outside the gene matches: 10. This CDR3 is 14 amino acids long. Germline loops: CDR1 SNHLY, CDR2 FYNNEI. The CDR3 here is CASLAGQLNEKLFF. CDR3 bases: TGTGCCTCCCTGGCGGGACAGCTTAATGAAAAACTGTTTTTT. Together with reference TRBV2 and TRBJ1-4, the CDR3 gives the full variable domain: EPEVTQTPSHQVTQMGQEVILRCVPISNHLYFYWYRQILGQKVEFLVSFYNNEISEKSEIFDDQFSVERPDGSNFTLKIRSTKLEDSAMYFCASLAGQLNEKLFFGSGTQLSVL.

The V gene is TRBV28, the J gene TRBJ1-4; 9 bases match TRBD1. This CDR3 is 14 amino acids long. V gave up 2 bases and J gave up 7 bases; unmatched junction bases: 2. Germline assignment: CDR1 MDHEN and CDR2 SYDVKM. CDR3 sequence reads: CASSLPGQGEKLFF. The DNA of the CDR3 is TGTGCCAGCAGTTTACCGGGACAGGGTGAAAAACTGTTTTTT.

The table lists this clone with a count of one. The rearrangement links TRBV4-2 to TRBJ2-1, with 10 bases fitting TRBD2. The ends lost 0 bases at V and 8 bases at J; junction bases unmatched: 7. The germline V gene encodes CDR1 LGHNA and CDR2 YNFKEQ. The CDR3 covers 16 residues. In DNA form, the CDR3 reads TGTGCCAGCAGCCAAGATCCAGCGGGGGGGCTGGATGAGCAGTTCTTC. It codes for CASSQDPAGGLDEQFF.

The V and J genes are TRBV6-5 and TRBJ2-3, with 11 bases lining up with TRBD2. CDR3 length: 16 residues. Per the germline V gene, CDR1 is MNHEY and CDR2 is SVGAGI. J was trimmed by 0 bases and V by 2 bases; bases with no gene match: 1. CDR3 bases: TGTGCCAGCAGTTACCGGACTAGCGGGAGCACAGATACGCAGTATTTT. This codes for CASSYRTSGSTDTQYF.

The V call is TRBV28, the J call TRBJ2-3; TRBD2 matches at 10 bases. Germline trimming cut 6 bases from V and 6 bases from J; bases unmatched to any gene: 9. Germline loops: CDR1 MDHEN, CDR2 SYDVKM. The CDR3 is 15 amino acids. The DNA of the CDR3 is TGTGCCAGCAGGGGGCTAGCGGGAGCAAACGATACGCAGTATTTT. Translation: CASRGLAGANDTQYF.

This chain joins TRBV5-1 and TRBJ2-7; TRBD2 aligns across 13 bases. Germline CDR1 is SGHRS and CDR2 is YFSETQ. CDR3 length equals 15 residues. Germline trimming cut 2 bases from V and 2 bases from J; bases unmatched to any gene: 1. In DNA, the CDR3 is TGCGCCAGCAGCTTAGGGACTAGCGGGACCTACGAGCAGTACTTC. It is translated as CASSLGTSGTYEQYF. Full variable domain (rest looked up from reference TRBV5-1 and TRBJ2-7): KAGVTQTPRYLIKTRGQQVTLSCSPISGHRSVSWYQQTPGQGLQFLFEYFSETQRNKGNFPGRFSGRQFSNSRSEMNVSTLELGDSALYLCASSLGTSGTYEQYFGPGTRLTVT.

CDR3 sequence reads: CASSSGAQYF. The CDR3 DNA reads as TGTGCCAGCAGTTCCGGGGCGCAGTATTTT. The V call is TRBV28, the J call TRBJ2-3, with TRBD2 as a possible D gene (5 bases). Germline V lookup: CDR1 MDHEN, CDR2 SYDVKM. V was shortened by 4 bases and J by 10 bases, with 6 bases between the two germline ends. The CDR3 consists of 10 residues.